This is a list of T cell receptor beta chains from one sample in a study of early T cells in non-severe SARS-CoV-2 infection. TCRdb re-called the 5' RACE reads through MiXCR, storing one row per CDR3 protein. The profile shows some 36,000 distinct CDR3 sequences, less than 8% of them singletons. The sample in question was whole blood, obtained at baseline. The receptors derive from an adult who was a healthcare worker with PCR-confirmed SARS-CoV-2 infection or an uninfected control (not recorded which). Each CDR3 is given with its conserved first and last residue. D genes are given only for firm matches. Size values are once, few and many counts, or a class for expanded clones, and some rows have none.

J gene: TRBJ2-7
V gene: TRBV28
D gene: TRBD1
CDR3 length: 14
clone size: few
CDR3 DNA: TGTGCCAGCGGGTTTAGGACAGGGGCCTACGAGCAGTACTTC
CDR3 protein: CASGFRTGAYEQYF

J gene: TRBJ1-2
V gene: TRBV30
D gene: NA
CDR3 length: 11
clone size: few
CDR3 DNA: TGTGCCTGGAGTTTTGTGGGGGGCTACACCTTC
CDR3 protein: CAWSFVGGYTF

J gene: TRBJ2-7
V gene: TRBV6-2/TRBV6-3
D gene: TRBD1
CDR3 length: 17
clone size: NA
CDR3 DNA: TGTGCCAGCAGCTATCGGATCCAGGACAGGAGCTCCTACGAGCAGTACTTC
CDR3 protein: CASSYRIQDRSSYEQYF

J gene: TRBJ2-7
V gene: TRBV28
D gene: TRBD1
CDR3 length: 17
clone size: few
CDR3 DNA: TGTGCCAGCAGTCCTTCATCGGACAGGGGGCTCTCCTACGAGCAGTACTTC
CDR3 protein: CASSPSSDRGLSYEQYF

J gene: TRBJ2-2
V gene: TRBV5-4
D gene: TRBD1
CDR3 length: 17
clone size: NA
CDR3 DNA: TGTGCCAGCAGCTTTGAACCTACAGGGGCGAACACCGGGGAGCTGTTTTTT
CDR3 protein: CASSFEPTGANTGELFF

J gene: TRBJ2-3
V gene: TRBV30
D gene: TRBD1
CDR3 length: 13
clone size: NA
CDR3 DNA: TGTGCCTGGAGTCTCGGGACAGCGGATACGCAGTATTTT
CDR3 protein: CAWSLGTADTQYF

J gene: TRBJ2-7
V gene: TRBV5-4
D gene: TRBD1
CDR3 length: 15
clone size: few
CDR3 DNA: TGTGCCAGCAGCGTAGGACAGGCTAGAACAGACGAGCAGTACTTC
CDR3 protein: CASSVGQARTDEQYF

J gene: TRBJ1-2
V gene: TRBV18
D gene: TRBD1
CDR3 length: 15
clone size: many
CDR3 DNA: TGTGCCAGCTCGGCCGCGGGACAGGGGAACTATGGCTACACCTTC
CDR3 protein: CASSAAGQGNYGYTF

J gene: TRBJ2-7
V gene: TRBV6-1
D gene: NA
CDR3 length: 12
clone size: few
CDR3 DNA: TGTGCCAGCAGTGAAGTGGTATACGAGCAGTACTTC
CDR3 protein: CASSEVVYEQYF

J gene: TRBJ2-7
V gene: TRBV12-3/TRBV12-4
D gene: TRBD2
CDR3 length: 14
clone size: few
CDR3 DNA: TGTGCCAGCAGTTTGAGCGGGAGGACTCCCGAGCAGTACTTC
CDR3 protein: CASSLSGRTPEQYF

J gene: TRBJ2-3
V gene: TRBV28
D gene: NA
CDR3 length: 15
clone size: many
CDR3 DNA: TGTGCCAGCAGTTTAGGGACCCTTGGGGCAGATACGCAGTATTTT
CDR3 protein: CASSLGTLGADTQYF

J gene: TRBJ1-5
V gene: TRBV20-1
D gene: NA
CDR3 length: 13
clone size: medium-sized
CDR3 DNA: TGCAGTGCTGCCTCTGGGGGAGGCCAGCCCCAGCATTTT
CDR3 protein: CSAASGGGQPQHF

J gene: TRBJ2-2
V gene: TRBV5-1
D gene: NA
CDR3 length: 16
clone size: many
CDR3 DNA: TGCGCCAGCAGCTTCAGCCCGGGACAGCGGGCCGGGGAGCTGTTTTTT
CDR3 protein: CASSFSPGQRAGELFF

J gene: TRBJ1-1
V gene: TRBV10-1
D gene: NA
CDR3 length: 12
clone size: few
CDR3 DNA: TGCGCCAGCAGTTTCAAGGACTCTGAAGCTTTCTTT
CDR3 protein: CASSFKDSEAFF

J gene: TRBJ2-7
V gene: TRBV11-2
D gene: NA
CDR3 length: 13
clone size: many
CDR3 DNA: TGTGCCAGCAGCCCCACGGGGCTGGACGAGCAGTACTTC
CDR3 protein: CASSPTGLDEQYF

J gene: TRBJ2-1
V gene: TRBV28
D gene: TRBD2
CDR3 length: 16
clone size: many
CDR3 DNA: TGTGCCAGCAGTTTTCATGGAGGGAGGGGCGACAATGAGCAGTTCTTC
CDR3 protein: CASSFHGGRGDNEQFF

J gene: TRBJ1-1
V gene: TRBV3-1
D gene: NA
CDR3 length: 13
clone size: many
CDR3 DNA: TGTGCCAGCAGCCACCGGGACAACACTGAAGCTTTCTTT
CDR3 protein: CASSHRDNTEAFF

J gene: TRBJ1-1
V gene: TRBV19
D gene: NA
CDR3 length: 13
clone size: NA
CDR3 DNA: TGTGCCAGTAGTGATTCGGGGAACACTGAAGCTTTCTTT
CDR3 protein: CASSDSGNTEAFF

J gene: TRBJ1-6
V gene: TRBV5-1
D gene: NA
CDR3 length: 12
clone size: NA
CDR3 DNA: TGCGCCAGCAGCTCAACGGATTCACCCCTCCACTTT
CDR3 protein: CASSSTDSPLHF

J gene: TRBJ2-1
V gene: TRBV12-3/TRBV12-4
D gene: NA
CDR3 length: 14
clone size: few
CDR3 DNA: TGTGCCAGCAGAGCTTATCACGGGAAGGGTGAGCAGTTCTTC
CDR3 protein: CASRAYHGKGEQFF

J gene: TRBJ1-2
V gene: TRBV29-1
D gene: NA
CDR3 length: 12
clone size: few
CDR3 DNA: TGCAGCGTTGGACAGACTCCTGGTGGCTACACCTTC
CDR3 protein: CSVGQTPGGYTF

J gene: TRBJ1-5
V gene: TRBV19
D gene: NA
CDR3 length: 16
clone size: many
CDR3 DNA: TGTGCCAGTAGTATCAGTTTCGCAGGGTGGCATCAGCCCCAGCATTTT
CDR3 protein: CASSISFAGWHQPQHF

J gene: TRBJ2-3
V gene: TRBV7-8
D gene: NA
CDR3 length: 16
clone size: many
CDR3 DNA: TGTGCCAGCAGCTCCTGGCGGGGCCGGGCGGCAGATACGCAGTATTTT
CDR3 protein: CASSSWRGRAADTQYF

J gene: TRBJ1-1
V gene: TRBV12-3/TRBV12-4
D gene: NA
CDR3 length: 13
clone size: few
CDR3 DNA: TGTGCCAGCAGTTTAGATTCCTACACTGAAGCTTTCTTT
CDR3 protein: CASSLDSYTEAFF

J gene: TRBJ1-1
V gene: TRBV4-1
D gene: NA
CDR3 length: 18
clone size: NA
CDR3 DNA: TGCGCCAGCAGCCAACCCCGGGACACTATTTTTCGGAGCACTGAAGCTTTCTTT
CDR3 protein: CASSQPRDTIFRSTEAFF

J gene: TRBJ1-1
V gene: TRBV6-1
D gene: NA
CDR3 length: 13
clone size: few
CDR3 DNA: TGTGCCAGCAGTGTGGGGCGGATCACTGAAGCTTTCTTT
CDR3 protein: CASSVGRITEAFF

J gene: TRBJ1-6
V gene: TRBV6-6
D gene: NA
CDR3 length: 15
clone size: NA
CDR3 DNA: TGTGCCAGCAGTTACGACGTGCCGGGAAATTCACCCCTCCACTTT
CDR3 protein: CASSYDVPGNSPLHF